The source of this T cell receptor (beta chain) is a study of response to subunit inactivated influenza vaccine. Study findings and constraints: New T cells are recruited in small numbers by each seasonal influenza vaccination, according to the authors' suggestion.

J gave up 2 bases and V 3 bases, and 2 bases lay outside the gene matches. Germline-derived CDR1 and CDR2 are DFQATT and SNEGSKA (reference sequence). CDR3 length: 15 amino acids. In the case of this clonotype: What it recognizes is unknown.

TCRdb reanalysed the RT-PCR reads using MiXCR and keeps one entry per CDR3 protein. Of fewer than 750,000 distinct CDR3 sequences listed, around 15% are singletons. The origin of this receptor is a man in his forties or fifties who received an inactivated influenza vaccine. This sample comprised PBMCs from blood, obtained 12 days after vaccination. J is TRBJ2-3 and V is TRBV20-1; 13 nucleotides line up with TRBD2. The CDR3: CSARTSGGPTDTQYF. DNA of the CDR3: TGCAGTGCTAGGACTAGCGGGGGGCCCACAGATACGCAGTATTTT.